This section outlines one T cell receptor (beta chain) sequence together with its context. Original processing notes: How many nucleated cells were present was estimated from reference gene primer amplification. Sequencing was performed with immunoSEQ multiplex PCR; in TCRdb, only in-frame clones are kept and a portion is missing. That table gives V, J and clone size, and the DNA gave D and trimming. The table includes roughly 400,000 clones, roughly 90% detected once. The sample belongs to a study of blood T cell repertoires in COVID-19. Study in general: Sites across the United States, Italy and Spain contributed samples from acute and convalescent COVID-19.

In germline, CDR1 is MDHEN, CDR2 SYDVKM. Trimming removed 3 bases at V and 3 bases at J, with 11 bases between. This CDR3 has 15 residues. In the 2 weeks before study entry, exposed participants met a COVID-19 case, which was PCR-confirmed or clinician-diagnosed. The chain employs TRBV28 and TRBJ2-2, with D possibly matching TRBD1 (5 bases). The clonotype was recovered from a woman under 30 who had been exposed to COVID-19. The sample consisted of PBMCs or T cells enriched from blood (not recorded which). Here the CDR3 reads CASSLGQSYTGELFF. DNA for the CDR3: TGTGCCAGCAGTTTGGGGCAAAGTTACACCGGGGAGCTGTTTTTT. Based on the CDR3 plus reference TRBV28 and TRBJ2-2, the full variable domain is DVKVTQSSRYLVKRTGEKVFLECVQDMDHENMFWYRQDPGLGLRLIYFSYDVKMKEKGDIPEGYSVSREKKERFSLILESASTNQTSMYLCASSLGQSYTGELFFGEGSRLTVL.